The TCR beta chain described here comes from a study of naive and memory T cell subsets (dated by TCRdb to 2015 to 2018). Looking at the study overall: An open-source, UMI-based TCR alpha and beta sequencing pipeline was applied to sorted naive and memory peripheral blood T cell subsets. IgG serology results and the functional CMV T cell responses were in complete agreement. RNA was DNase-treated and reverse transcribed with TCR constant-region primers, mostly using SuperScript III.

General findings and caveats noted by the study authors: A few larger clonotypes were found in naive repertoires, especially CD8, and these larger clonotypes were possibly memory cells re-expressing CD45RA. Single alpha or beta chain sequences, rather than paired alpha/beta receptors, were used to define clonotypes. In both CD4 and CD8 cells, a rise in Gini index and a fall in Shannon and inverse Simpson diversity were observed from naive through CM, EM and EMRA. RNA-based TCR counts may be affected by expression changes linked to T cell activation and differentiation. The repertoire findings for the naive and memory subsets could not be validated against a ground truth because none was available. The abundance of TCRs followed a power law with an exponent that differed between naive and memory subsets yet stayed consistent across the three individuals. After error correction, only a single occurrence was seen for over 85% of naive TCR sequences, so much steeper abundance distributions were produced than in memory subsets.

Separate amplification of TCR alpha and beta chain libraries was performed from the second PCR step onward. Donor CMV status was determined by IFNgamma production from CD4+ T cells after overnight stimulation of fresh PBMCs with CMV viral lysate. CD4 T cells were positively selected using Miltenyi beads, after which CD8 T cells were positively selected from the CD4-negative fraction. Cells stained for CD3, CD4, CD8, CD45RA, CD27 and a live/dead dye were sorted on a BD Aria II into four subsets by CD45RA and CD27. A few healthy volunteers provided blood, and the blood of each volunteer was split into CD4 and CD8 T cells and then into four differentiation subsets. Roughly 120 ml of peripheral blood was taken from each donor, and PBMC were separated by density-gradient centrifugation on Ficoll-Paque PLUS. After sorting, cells were lysed in RLT buffer, RNA was extracted using a Qiagen RNeasy kit, and the extracted RNA was stored at -80 degrees C.

Receptor libraries were prepared by UMI-ligation and nested PCR. To cover both TRBC1 and TRBC2, the beta constant-region primer consisted of an equimolar mix of two oligonucleotides. The ligated cDNA went through four rounds of PCR with nested alpha and beta constant-region primers together with the SP2 primer. T4 RNA ligase 1 ligated a single-stranded oligonucleotide carrying the SP2 primer and a 12-nucleotide UMI to the cDNA 3' end. Incubation of the ligation reaction was carried out at 16 degrees C for roughly 18-24 hours. PCR2 was typically performed as a SYBR Green qPCR and was stopped at a predetermined threshold so that over-amplification was prevented. Apart from the first purification, every purification step used Agencourt AMPure XP magnetic beads. Library quantification was done by Qubit, followed by a TapeStation check on which the main peak was expected at around 650 bp. Pooled libraries were sequenced on an Illumina MiSeq with v2 2x251 paired-end kits, typically giving about 0.85-2.3 million reads per sample. Each sample's library went into the pool at roughly 4 nM, and about 4.5-7% PhiX was added to help with cluster recognition. On the study's bioinformatics: Decombinator assigned V and J genes to Demultiplexor-processed FASTQ reads by tag matching, allowing a single base-pair mismatch. Collapsinator relied on UMIs to fix sequencing errors as well as frequency errors caused by PCR heterogeneity. CDR3Translator translated TCRs and extracted CDR3s from the conserved cysteine to the FGXG phenylalanine, flagging non-productive sequences. Repertoires were subsampled to equal numbers of UMI-defined TCRs before Gini, Shannon entropy and inverse Simpson indices were calculated. Within the linear range, a power law was fitted by maximum likelihood to the distributions of clonotype abundance. On one naive CD8 sample, the pipeline and MIGEC gave similar UMI counts, unique TCR numbers and clonal distributions. One analysis removed from the naive repertoire any naive TCRs that were also present in any memory subset from the same donor. Repertoires were searched for around 7,300 CMV-associated CDR3 sequences compiled from VDJdb and a published dataset. TCRdb cleaned the public reads at Q25 with fastp, built clones with MiXCR and kept in-frame beta chains. CDR3 protein sequences are deduplicated, and each keeps its most common genes and DNA. These V and J calls originate from TCRdb's pipeline instead of the authors' own analysis. The sample records roughly 150,000 distinct CDR3 sequences, approximately 22% of which are singletons. The ten largest clonotypes hold roughly 0.1% of the sample.

On this clonotype itself: No cognate antigen has been identified for it. There are no base qualities to consult, and no much larger clone falls within one base.

V is shortened by 1 base, J by 4 bases, and the region joining them spans 8 bases. The germline V gene (reference sequence) supplies CDR1 SSHAT and CDR2 FNYEAQ. From the cysteine up to the phenylalanine, the CDR3 has a length of 13 residues. Only the CDR3 portion is preserved as DNA: 39 bases, with reading frame beginning at the first base. The TCR comes from a human donor in good health. Sequenced input: naive CD4+ T cells from blood. The meaning of the sample's cell subset or site label: naive T cells, CD45RA high CD27+. This chain joins TRBV7-7 to TRBJ2-7; TRBD2 is possibly the D segment (6 matching bases). The CDR3 region: CASSLGAGYEQYF. The sequenced DNA is TGTGCCAGCAGCTTAGGCGCGGGGTACGAGCAGTACTTC.